These 21 T cell receptor beta chains were sequenced from one sample in a study of OX40 agonist ivuxolimab in advanced cancers. Method: immunoSEQ multiplex PCR; TCRdb's copy keeps in-frame clones and lacks some. Among about 50,000 clones listed, approximately 88% were seen once. This sample comprised CD4+ or CD8+ T cells sorted from blood, obtained in a trial of the OX40 agonist ivuxolimab. The source of these receptors is an adult with an advanced solid tumor such as melanoma, head and neck, liver or kidney cancer.

This chain uses TRBV9 with TRBJ2-1; TRBD1 matches at 8 bases. CDR1 SGDLS and CDR2 YYNGEE come from the germline V gene. This CDR3 has 17 amino acids. V shed 3 bases, J shed 0 bases, and the junction held 8 bases outside the gene matches. CDR3 nucleotides: TGTGCCAGCAGCGCTCGGGGGACAGGCCGCTCCTACAATGAGCAGTTCTTC. This translates into CASSARGTGRSYNEQFF.

This sequence joins TRBV2 and TRBJ1-2; D gene unclear. V was cut by 4 bases and J by 3 bases, with 15 bases left in between. The germline CDR1 and CDR2 sequences are SNHLY and FYNNEI. This CDR3 comprises 15 residues. The CDR3 DNA reads TGTGCCAGCAGTGCCCAGAGGGTCAGCGACTATGGCTACACCTTC. Encoded protein: CASSAQRVSDYGYTF.

This clone was counted a few times. The chain employs TRBV2 and TRBJ2-7, with D perhaps matching TRBD1 or TRBD2 (7 bases each). The germline V gene has CDR1 SNHLY and CDR2 FYNNEI. V dropped 7 bases and J dropped 2 bases, with 12 bases sitting between them. The CDR3 runs 13 residues. CDR3 coding DNA: TGTGCCAGCACGGGGGGACAGACCTACGAGCAGTACTTC. Protein product: CASTGGQTYEQYF.

V is TRBV5-6 and J is TRBJ2-7; TRBD2 matches at 16 bases. The CDR3 is 17 amino acids. Germline values: CDR1 SGHDT, CDR2 YYEEEE. V was pared by 3 bases and J by 5 bases, with 8 bases of the junction left unmatched. The CDR3 DNA follows: TGTGCCAGCAGCTGGGTGGGGACTAGCGGGAGGGAAAACGAGCAGTACTTC. Its translation is CASSWVGTSGRENEQYF.

The chain couples TRBV7-2 to TRBJ1-1; D unresolved. Trimming pared 2 bases from V and 1 base from J, leaving 5 bases between. The CDR3 covers 13 residues. The V gene's germline CDR1 is SGHTA and CDR2 FQGNSA. The CDR3 sequence: CASSLWQNTEAFF. CDR3 coding DNA: TGTGCCAGCAGCTTATGGCAGAACACTGAAGCTTTCTTT. The entire variable domain, with the rest obtained from reference TRBV7-2 and TRBJ1-1, is as follows: GAGVSQSPSNKVTEKGKDVELRCDPISGHTALYWYRQSLGQGLEFLIYFQGNSAPDKSGLPSDRFSAERTGGSVSTLTIQRTQQEDSAVYLCASSLWQNTEAFFGQGTRLTVV.

The chain is built from TRBV18 and TRBJ2-6; 10 bases agree with TRBD2. The CDR3 spans 19 residues. From germline, CDR1 is KGHSH and CDR2 LQKENI. After removal of 0 bases from V and 2 bases from J, the junction contained 7 bases not matched to a gene. The CDR3 protein is CASSPPLAGARPGANVLTF. CDR3 sequence (DNA): TGTGCCAGCTCACCACCCCTAGCGGGAGCGCGCCCTGGGGCCAACGTCCTGACTTTC.

The rearrangement joins TRBV2 to TRBJ2-7, with a tentative D call TRBD1 (6 bases). The germline V and J ends were trimmed by 9 bases and 2 bases, with 17 bases remaining between them. Germline V CDR1 and CDR2: SNHLY, FYNNEI. The CDR3 covers 14 residues. DNA for the CDR3: TGTGCCAGATCTGATGCAGGGACACCCTACGAGCAGTACTTC. Residues: CARSDAGTPYEQYF.

The genes are TRBV5-1 and TRBJ2-5, with 11 bases that match TRBD1. This CDR3 comprises 18 residues. CDR1 is SGHRS and CDR2 is YFSETQ in the germline V gene. After removal of 4 bases from V and 14 bases from J, the junction contained 25 bases not matched to a gene. The CDR3 bases are TGCGCCAGCAGCCCCGGGACAGGGGGTGGCGGAACTAAGAGACCCACTTACTTC. Translated, it gives CASSPGTGGGGTKRPTYF.

This chain joins TRBV11-2 and TRBJ1-1; D unresolved. CDR1 is SGHAT, CDR2 FQNNGV, per germline. V was shortened by 4 bases and J by 4 bases, with 10 bases between the two germline ends. The CDR3 covers 13 residues. CDR3 DNA sequence: TGTGCCAGCAGCTCCCCCATCATCACTGAAGCTTTCTTT. It codes for CASSSPIITEAFF.

The chain couples TRBV5-6 to TRBJ2-1, with 12 bases aligning to TRBD2. This CDR3 contains 15 residues. V lost 2 bases to trimming and J lost 7 bases; unmatched junction nucleotides: 4. Germline assignment: CDR1 SGHDT and CDR2 YYEEEE. The CDR3 here is CASSLRGLAGNEQFF. DNA for the CDR3: TGTGCCAGCAGCTTAAGAGGACTAGCGGGGAATGAGCAGTTCTTC.

The chain joins TRBV23-1 to TRBJ1-6; possible D gene TRBD1, 5 bases. TRBV23-1 is assigned to the ORF class and has an uncertain function. Trimming pared 4 bases from V and 10 bases from J, leaving 14 bases between. The CDR3 runs to 14 residues. CDR3 residues: CASSLRDSGSPLHF. The CDR3 DNA reads as TGCGCCAGCAGTCTCAGGGACTCAGGGTCACCCCTCCACTTT.

This chain connects TRBV7-2 to TRBJ1-2, with unresolved D. Germline CDR1 SGHTA, CDR2 FQGNSA. This CDR3 comprises 12 residues. Trimming removed 1 base from V and 5 bases from J, with 5 bases in between. The CDR3 here is CASSLVRYGYTF. In DNA, the CDR3 is TGTGCCAGCAGCTTAGTACGGTATGGCTACACCTTC.

V and J are TRBV21-1 and TRBJ1-2; no DNA check was done on the table's D call, TRBD1. TRBV21-1 has pseudogene status. There are 15 residues in the CDR3. In DNA, the CDR3 is TGTGCCAGCACCATTTCCCAAGGACAGGGTTATGGCTACACCTTC. It is translated as CASTISQGQGYGYTF.

This chain uses TRBV6-5 with TRBJ1-4; D uncertain. CDR1 is MNHEY and CDR2 is SVGAGI in the germline V gene. V lost 5 bases to trimming and J lost 5 bases, with 9 bases between them. The CDR3 runs to 13 residues. CDR3 loop: CASSETGNEKLFF. DNA of the CDR3: TGTGCCAGCAGTGAGACGGGGAATGAAAAACTGTTTTTT.

The rearrangement joins TRBV18 to TRBJ1-2; D might be TRBD1 (5 bases). The CDR3 covers 13 residues. V was cut by 3 bases and J by 4 bases, with 9 bases left in between. Germline V CDR1 and CDR2: KGHSH, LQKENI. The CDR3 region is CASSPRDFYGYTF. CDR3 sequence (DNA): TGTGCCAGCTCACCTAGGGACTTCTATGGCTACACCTTC.

The V and J genes are TRBV30 and TRBJ2-5, with D hard to call. The CDR3 is made up of 14 amino acids. V was pared by 3 bases and J by 2 bases, with 13 bases between. The germline CDR1 and CDR2 sequences are GTSNPN and SVGIG (reference sequence). The CDR3 DNA is TGTGCCTGGAGCGTTACGTGGAATCAAGAGACCCAGTACTTC. Translated: CAWSVTWNQETQYF.

This chain links TRBV18 with TRBJ2-5, with 15 bases that match TRBD2. The V and J ends lost 3 bases and 5 bases, in that order; junction bases with no gene match: 4. This CDR3 is 16 amino acids long. CDR1 and CDR2 from the germline V gene are KGHSH and LQKENI. CDR3 sequence (DNA): TGTGCCAGCTCACCGGGACTAGCGGGAGGTCGGGAGACCCAGTACTTC. This encodes CASSPGLAGGRETQYF.

The chain employs TRBV4-1 and TRBJ2-3; TRBD2 aligns across 9 bases. There are 18 residues in the CDR3. Germline V CDR1 and CDR2: MGHRA, YSYEKL. V lost 0 bases to trimming and J lost 4 bases; unmatched junction nucleotides: 11. The CDR3 nucleotides are TGCGCCAGCAGCCAAGATCTGAATAGCGGGAGTAGGGCAGATACGCAGTATTTT. This codes for CASSQDLNSGSRADTQYF.

This clone was recorded a few times. The chain links TRBV6-1 to TRBJ1-4, with D perhaps matching TRBD1 (5 bases). The CDR3 is 14 residues long. V was trimmed by 3 bases and J by 5 bases, leaving 10 bases between them. Germline-derived CDR1 and CDR2 are MNHNS and SASEGT. The CDR3 spells CASSEWGDNEKLFF. In DNA form, the CDR3 reads TGTGCCAGCAGTGAGTGGGGGGACAATGAAAAACTGTTTTTT.

The genes are TRBV7-2 and TRBJ2-2, with TRBD1 matching over 11 bases. CDR1 and CDR2 (germline): SGHTA, FQGNSA. The length of the CDR3 is 14 residues. Trimming removed 6 bases from V and 5 bases from J; junction bases left unmatched: 2. DNA for the CDR3: TGTGCCAGCAGGTGGGACAGGGGGACCGGGGAGCTGTTTTTT. It codes for CASRWDRGTGELFF.

This clone was observed a handful of times. The chain has TRBV2 and TRBJ2-7; 10 nucleotides match TRBD1. Looked up from germline, CDR1 is SNHLY and CDR2 is FYNNEI. The V and J ends lost 6 bases and 12 bases, in that order; junction bases with no gene match: 11. This CDR3 spans 13 amino acids. The CDR3 region is CASRGTGVSSGYF. The CDR3 region has the DNA TGTGCCAGCAGGGGGACAGGGGTGTCCTCGGGGTACTTC.